This is a list of T cell receptor beta chains from one sample in a study of T cells in Graves' hyperthyroidism and ophthalmopathy. TCRdb redid the calling of the multiplex PCR reads with MiXCR, one entry per CDR3 protein. The table has about 400,000 distinct CDR3 sequences, about a sixth seen once. The sample consisted of blood. The receptors were gathered from a woman between 18 and 29 years old with Graves' hyperthyroidism. CDR3s include the opening cysteine and the closing phenylalanine or tryptophan. The D gene is left open where the match is weak. Size values are once, few and many counts, or a class for expanded clones, and some rows have none.

j_call: TRBJ1-2; clone_size: NA; v_call: TRBV19; d_call: NA; cdr3_aa: CASSIADYGYTF; cdr3_nt: TGTGCCAGTAGTATAGCAGACTATGGCTACACCTTC
j_call: TRBJ2-7; clone_size: NA; v_call: TRBV18; d_call: NA; cdr3_aa: CASSPRAPTRGQYF; cdr3_nt: TGTGCCAGCTCACCACGTGCCCCGACGAGAGGGCAGTACTTC
j_call: TRBJ2-7; clone_size: many; v_call: TRBV28; d_call: TRBD1; cdr3_aa: CASRGRGQGTYEQYF; cdr3_nt: TGTGCCAGCCGCGGACGGGGACAGGGGACCTACGAGCAGTACTTC
j_call: TRBJ2-2; clone_size: NA; v_call: TRBV10-1; d_call: TRBD1; cdr3_aa: CASRGQAGELFF; cdr3_nt: TGCGCCAGCCGGGGACAGGCCGGGGAGCTGTTTTTT
j_call: TRBJ1-1; clone_size: many; v_call: TRBV6-2/TRBV6-3; d_call: NA; cdr3_aa: CASSYAENTEAFF; cdr3_nt: TGTGCCAGCAGTTACGCCGAGAACACTGAAGCTTTCTTT
j_call: TRBJ1-5; clone_size: many; v_call: TRBV11-2; d_call: NA; cdr3_aa: CASSLRSNQPQHF; cdr3_nt: TGTGCCAGCAGCTTGCGGAGCAATCAGCCCCAGCATTTT
j_call: TRBJ1-6; clone_size: NA; v_call: TRBV25-1; d_call: NA; cdr3_aa: CASSEYSVGAGTHPPLHF; cdr3_nt: TGTGCCAGCAGTGAATATAGTGTGGGGGCGGGTACGCATCCACCCCTCCACTTT
j_call: TRBJ2-2; clone_size: many; v_call: TRBV7-9; d_call: TRBD1; cdr3_aa: CASSITGVNTGELFF; cdr3_nt: TGTGCCAGCAGCATCACAGGGGTCAACACCGGGGAGCTGTTTTTT
j_call: TRBJ2-7; clone_size: many; v_call: TRBV11-3; d_call: NA; cdr3_aa: CASSLGSSGDEQYF; cdr3_nt: TGTGCCAGCAGCTTAGGCTCCTCGGGGGACGAGCAGTACTTC
j_call: TRBJ2-5; clone_size: many; v_call: TRBV6-6; d_call: NA; cdr3_aa: CASSYTRGLQETQYF; cdr3_nt: TGTGCCAGCAGTTACACCAGGGGTCTCCAAGAGACCCAGTACTTC
j_call: TRBJ2-7; clone_size: many; v_call: TRBV12-3/TRBV12-4; d_call: NA; cdr3_aa: CASSLKGTPSYEQYF; cdr3_nt: TGTGCCAGCAGTTTAAAAGGGACTCCCTCCTACGAGCAGTACTTC
j_call: TRBJ2-5; clone_size: medium-sized; v_call: TRBV3-1; d_call: NA; cdr3_aa: CASSQDLVQGLSQYF; cdr3_nt: TGTGCCAGCAGCCAAGATCTTGTACAGGGTTTGTCCCAGTACTTC
j_call: TRBJ1-6; clone_size: NA; v_call: TRBV19; d_call: NA; cdr3_aa: CASSIVPTALTYNSPLHF; cdr3_nt: TGTGCCAGTAGTATAGTCCCGACGGCGTTAACCTATAATTCACCCCTCCACTTT
j_call: TRBJ1-1; clone_size: NA; v_call: TRBV6-6; d_call: NA; cdr3_aa: CASSYSRGAFF; cdr3_nt: TGTGCCAGCAGTTACTCGAGAGGAGCTTTCTTT
j_call: TRBJ2-2; clone_size: few; v_call: TRBV10-1; d_call: TRBD2; cdr3_aa: CASSEGTTNTGELFF; cdr3_nt: TGCGCCAGCAGTGAAGGGACTACGAACACCGGGGAGCTGTTTTTT
j_call: TRBJ2-1; clone_size: many; v_call: TRBV5-1; d_call: NA; cdr3_aa: CASSFGDREQFF; cdr3_nt: TGCGCCAGCAGCTTCGGAGACCGTGAGCAGTTCTTC
j_call: TRBJ1-5; clone_size: many; v_call: TRBV12-3/TRBV12-4; d_call: NA; cdr3_aa: CASSRVGHGNQPQHF; cdr3_nt: TGTGCCAGCAGTCGAGTAGGGCATGGCAATCAGCCCCAGCATTTT
j_call: TRBJ2-7; clone_size: many; v_call: TRBV7-2; d_call: TRBD1; cdr3_aa: CASSLVSSGQGRYEQYF; cdr3_nt: TGTGCCAGCAGCTTAGTATCTAGTGGACAGGGGAGGTACGAGCAGTACTTC
j_call: TRBJ2-3; clone_size: few; v_call: TRBV10-3; d_call: TRBD1; cdr3_aa: CAISEGQGATDTQYF; cdr3_nt: TGTGCCATCAGTGAAGGACAGGGGGCCACAGATACGCAGTATTTT
j_call: TRBJ2-7; clone_size: NA; v_call: TRBV28; d_call: NA; cdr3_aa: CASSLLGTAYEQYF; cdr3_nt: TGTGCCAGCAGTCTCCTAGGGACCGCCTACGAGCAGTACTTC
j_call: TRBJ2-7; clone_size: few; v_call: TRBV7-2; d_call: NA; cdr3_aa: CASSATPAYEQYF; cdr3_nt: TGTGCCAGCAGCGCAACGCCTGCCTACGAGCAGTACTTC
j_call: TRBJ2-3; clone_size: NA; v_call: TRBV9; d_call: NA; cdr3_aa: CASSDRDFTDTQYF; cdr3_nt: TGTGCCAGCAGCGACCGGGACTTCACAGATACGCAGTATTTT
j_call: TRBJ2-2; clone_size: few; v_call: TRBV20-1; d_call: NA; cdr3_aa: CSARDLALGELFF; cdr3_nt: TGCAGTGCTAGAGATCTAGCGCTCGGGGAGCTGTTTTTT
j_call: TRBJ1-3; clone_size: NA; v_call: TRBV12-3/TRBV12-4; d_call: NA; cdr3_aa: CASNLSGVSGNTIYF; cdr3_nt: TGTGCCAGCAACCTCTCCGGGGTCTCTGGAAACACCATATATTTT
j_call: TRBJ2-7; clone_size: NA; v_call: TRBV29-1; d_call: NA; cdr3_aa: CSVEEGLREQYF; cdr3_nt: TGCAGCGTTGAAGAAGGACTGCGGGAGCAGTACTTC
j_call: TRBJ2-7; clone_size: many; v_call: TRBV20-1; d_call: TRBD2; cdr3_aa: CSASGRAHYEQYF; cdr3_nt: TGCAGTGCTAGCGGGAGGGCTCACTACGAGCAGTACTTC
j_call: TRBJ1-1; clone_size: many; v_call: TRBV12-3/TRBV12-4; d_call: NA; cdr3_aa: CASKGVAEAFF; cdr3_nt: TGTGCCAGCAAAGGGGTCGCTGAAGCTTTCTTT
j_call: TRBJ1-1; clone_size: NA; v_call: TRBV7-9; d_call: NA; cdr3_aa: CASSLRGGGTEAFF; cdr3_nt: TGTGCCAGCAGCTTAAGGGGGGGTGGGACTGAAGCTTTCTTT
j_call: TRBJ2-3; clone_size: few; v_call: TRBV27; d_call: NA; cdr3_aa: CASSFSMGVGSTQYF; cdr3_nt: TGTGCCAGCAGTTTTTCTATGGGGGTAGGTTCGACGCAGTATTTT
j_call: TRBJ2-1; clone_size: few; v_call: TRBV5-6; d_call: TRBD2; cdr3_aa: CASSSYKTSGDYNGQFF; cdr3_nt: TGTGCCAGCAGCTCCTACAAGACTAGCGGGGACTACAATGGGCAGTTCTTC
j_call: TRBJ2-7; clone_size: NA; v_call: TRBV5-6; d_call: NA; cdr3_aa: CASRNSQETYEQYF; cdr3_nt: TGTGCCAGCAGGAATTCACAGGAAACCTACGAGCAGTACTTC
j_call: TRBJ2-7; clone_size: NA; v_call: TRBV6-6; d_call: TRBD1; cdr3_aa: CASSYSPGQAYSSYEQYF; cdr3_nt: TGTGCCAGCAGTTACTCCCCTGGACAGGCCTATAGCTCCTACGAGCAGTACTTC
j_call: TRBJ1-1; clone_size: many; v_call: TRBV12-3/TRBV12-4; d_call: NA; cdr3_aa: CASSLKRVTEAFF; cdr3_nt: TGTGCCAGCAGTTTAAAAAGGGTCACTGAAGCTTTCTTT
j_call: TRBJ2-1; clone_size: few; v_call: TRBV6-6; d_call: NA; cdr3_aa: CASSYSTLGSNEQFF; cdr3_nt: TGTGCCAGCAGTTACTCGACTCTGGGTTCGAATGAGCAGTTCTTC
j_call: TRBJ1-2; clone_size: NA; v_call: TRBV6-4; d_call: TRBD1; cdr3_aa: CASSDSLRTGSDGYTF; cdr3_nt: TGTGCCAGCAGTGACTCGTTAAGGACAGGTTCCGATGGCTACACCTTC
j_call: TRBJ1-1; clone_size: many; v_call: TRBV7-8; d_call: NA; cdr3_aa: CASSLEDLTVSEAFF; cdr3_nt: TGTGCCAGCAGCTTGGAGGACCTTACCGTTTCTGAAGCTTTCTTT
j_call: TRBJ2-1; clone_size: NA; v_call: TRBV7-2; d_call: TRBD2; cdr3_aa: CASSLSSGSYEQFF; cdr3_nt: TGTGCCAGCAGCCTTTCTAGCGGGAGTTATGAGCAGTTCTTC
j_call: TRBJ2-1; clone_size: few; v_call: TRBV9; d_call: NA; cdr3_aa: CASSAGRLVNEQFF; cdr3_nt: TGTGCCAGCAGCGCCGGAAGGTTAGTCAATGAGCAGTTCTTC
j_call: TRBJ2-7; clone_size: NA; v_call: TRBV20-1; d_call: TRBD2; cdr3_aa: CSDRAASGTTYEQYF; cdr3_nt: TGCAGTGATAGGGCGGCTAGCGGGACGACCTACGAGCAGTACTTC
j_call: TRBJ1-5; clone_size: many; v_call: TRBV20-1; d_call: TRBD1; cdr3_aa: CSAIGQGAGQPQHF; cdr3_nt: TGCAGTGCTATTGGGCAGGGGGCTGGTCAGCCCCAGCATTTT
j_call: TRBJ1-4; clone_size: few; v_call: TRBV20-1; d_call: NA; cdr3_aa: CSARDTLGRTNEKLFF; cdr3_nt: TGCAGTGCTAGAGATACTCTGGGGCGAACGAATGAAAAACTGTTTTTT
j_call: TRBJ2-7; clone_size: NA; v_call: TRBV15; d_call: NA; cdr3_aa: CATSRGRRDSYEQYF; cdr3_nt: TGTGCCACCAGCAGGGGGAGGCGCGATTCCTACGAGCAGTACTTC